This TCR beta chain was recovered during a study of cytomegalovirus exposure and HLA in healthy donors (dated by TCRdb to 2015 to 2018). Broadly, across the study: An earlier analysis of approximately 600 of the donors reported 250 to 300 Gb of sequence data and roughly 110 million unique TCR beta sequences from 150 million to 200 million T cells. Across roughly 420 genotyped donors of the cohort, an average of about 200,000 unique TCR beta nucleotide sequences per donor were sequenced, and 15% to 20% of those sequences were non-productive. The study was designed to test whether signatures of past pathogen exposure could be identified by cataloging public T cell receptors. In an earlier analysis of a few hundred of the donors, high-throughput TCR beta sequencing was used to judge whether each TCR beta V gene segment behaved as functional or pseudogenic. Every discovery cohort repertoire had been produced on one sequencing platform. Donor age, sex, ethnicity and CMV serostatus were compiled alongside the repertoire data. An early release covering roughly 600 HLA-typed donors comprised approximately 290 gigabases of sequencing data and around 86 million unique TCR sequences. A separate validation cohort of roughly 120 different subjects was used in addition to the roughly 640-subject first cohort. The study used immunosequencing to profile the T cell repertoires of under 700 subjects and linked those repertoires to cytomegalovirus serostatus. A later analysis re-examined previously published TCR beta repertoires from just over 650 donors and added high-resolution HLA genotyping to investigate patterns of TCR occurrence. Rather than drawing on any new phenotypic data, the later analysis identified candidate immune exposures from TCR beta sequences and the way those sequences occurred across donors. The number of typed donors differed by locus: roughly 620-640 for A, B, C, DRB1 and DQB1; 500 to 550 for DQA1; approximately 600 for DPA1; and 400 to 480 for DPB1. Among the roughly 400 genotyped donors, about 83% belonged to the genetic ancestry cluster associated with self-reported Caucasian donors. Both class I and class II loci were covered by HLA typing, at four-digit resolution. Roughly 5 DR-DQ haplotypes were handled as single units for association and clustering, since linkage in the cohort was strong. Genome-wide SNP genotypes for about three fifths of the roughly 700 donors were used in a later genetic analysis, which treated that subset as a discovery cohort. To predict cytomegalovirus infection status, the study combined high-throughput TCR immunosequencing, statistical association of individual TCRs with disease status, and machine learning.

Libraries came from the immunoSEQ multiplex PCR assay. The multiplex PCR relied on a mix of 60 forward primers for TCR Vbeta segments and 13 reverse primers for TCR Jbeta segments. A multiplex PCR assay on genomic DNA amplified the CDR3 region of rearranged TCR beta genes. On the Illumina HiSeq System, the amplified TCR beta libraries were sequenced as 87-base-pair reads. The original methods were these. In a later analysis, tens of millions of unique TCR beta chains were counted across the 666 repertoires, and roughly 11 million of these chains were shared by at least two donors. A nearest-neighbor algorithm error-corrected the raw reads and collapsed the reads into unique sequences, merging closely related sequences to remove PCR and sequencing errors. CDR3 sequences were aligned to IMGT reference sequences to assign V, D and J gene segments. Each retained sequence needed at least a six-nucleotide match to both a V gene segment and a J gene segment. Rearrangements were called productive when the CDR3 lacked stop codons and stayed in frame with V and J; all others were non-productive. CDR3 was defined according to IMGT convention as the region running from the second conserved V-encoded cysteine to the conserved J-encoded phenylalanine. The earlier analysis of about 560 of the donors excluded any sequence lacking an unambiguous match to a single V gene segment. In an earlier analysis of almost 600 of the donors, a V segment was called functional when productive rearrangements were above 56.7%, and segregating when the standard deviation between donors exceeded 5%. A statistical classification framework was developed to diagnose cytomegalovirus status using the catalog of TCR beta chain sequences. V and J gene assignment, in a later analysis, came from comparing TCR nucleotide sequences with IMGT/GENE-DB human TR gene sequences. The TCRdist pipeline was used in a later analysis to assign CDR3 sequences and most-parsimonious VDJ recombination scenarios. In a later analysis, every TCR beta chain was defined by the combination of its CDR3 amino acid sequence and its V-gene family, and reads without a unique V-gene family were dropped. In a later analysis, fewer than 650 highly shared, low-generation-probability nucleotide sequences were removed to address suspected cross-contamination and a sequencing artifact. In a later analysis, a clonal expansion index for each public chain was calculated from normalized within-repertoire ranks of inferred template counts. In a later analysis, generation probabilities were computed using a VDJ recombination model fitted to out-of-frame rearrangements, and the results were checked against IGoR. In a later analysis, TCR-TCR, TCR-HLA and TCR-CMV co-occurrence was scored with hypergeometric tests, and a repertoire-size bias correction was applied to TCR pairs. In a later analysis, false discovery rates were estimated by permuting HLA or CMV assignments 20 times. In a later analysis, co-occurring TCRs were grouped using DBSCAN, and TCRdist sequence similarity was added for clustering within HLA-allele-positive subsets. For co-occurrence clustering, repertoires with fewer than 30,000 or more than 120,000 public chains were excluded, along with 5 or 6 repertoires with anomalous nucleotide sharing. The source is immuneACCESS, and TCRdb retained only in-frame sequences with V and J called. Part of the clones is not carried over; for the studies checked, unresolved V genes explain less than half of this, and the remainder is unexplained. That table is the source of V, J and clone size, and D and trimming were worked out from the DNA. The sample's own table lists 65,000 to 95,000 clones. 1.4% to 1.5% of the sample is in the top ten clones.

Paper-wide results and their limitations: Linkage disequilibrium might explain the correlated functional status among segregating V segments, but an unknown experimental factor could not be ruled out. According to a later analysis, parvovirus B19, influenza, CMV and Epstein-Barr virus appeared linked to several top co-occurrence clusters. Because the 87-base-pair reads could not distinguish some IMGT-functional V segments, including TRBV6-2 and TRBV6-3, those segments were excluded. In the study, about 150 TCR beta chains were listed as associated with cytomegalovirus. A later analysis found that HLA-associated TCR beta chains were more clonally expanded and had lower generation probabilities than equally common non-associated chains. The presence/absence analyses assumed that sequencing depth was roughly uniform across donors, and that assumption may not be true. The cohort was sequenced for TCR beta chains only, and without alpha or paired-chain data the features that could be detected were limited. In both the original and validation cohorts, the classifier was reported to diagnose cytomegalovirus status with high specificity and sensitivity. Roughly 15 rarely observed V segments, including chromosome 9 orphons, were excluded from the earlier analysis of several hundred of the donors because counts were too low. CMV serostatus was the only immune exposure information available for the cohort. According to a later genetic analysis, donors in an Asian-associated ancestry cluster had fewer N-insertions in productive TCRs than the approximately 650-donor mean. A later genetic analysis associated a missense DCLRE1C variant with V-gene and J-gene trimming of TCR beta chains, and an independent cohort replicated the association. The authors suggested that the approach could potentially be generalized to other disease states and immunological phenotypes. A cluster of highly shared sequence variants was judged likely to be a technical artifact of the sequencing pipeline. A later analysis found that most CMV-associated TCR beta chains appeared HLA-restricted, with HLA associations seemingly driven largely by CMV exposure. An earlier analysis of around 600 of the donors showed that most TCR beta V segments appeared in productive rearrangements either about 87% or about 30% of the time, which broadly matched IMGT annotations. In vitro tests confirmed that a few of the cytomegalovirus-associated TCR beta chains recognize cytomegalovirus antigens. A later analysis associated some 17,000 TCR beta sequences with specific HLA alleles at a false discovery rate of 0.05. A further reported finding was that TCR beta sequences accurately predicted the HLA-A and HLA-B alleles for most subjects in the first cohort. When HLA alleles, especially DR and DQ, strongly co-occurred, TCR associations were difficult to assign to individual alleles. HLA typing was unavailable for some donors at each locus, so association tests used only the typed subset. According to a later analysis, TCR association rates differed among HLA loci, with DRB1 alleles showing the most associated TCRs and HLA-C alleles showing the fewest. While some public TCRs were present in many individuals, most TCR sequences turned up only very rarely across donors.

The cohort consisted of some 670 healthy bone marrow donors. At the time of sampling, every cohort member was nominally healthy, though immune exposures that went unrecorded were likely present. The donor tested CMV seronegative, placing the donor among the 352 seronegative members of the cohort. Every donor gave a peripheral blood sample, and the peripheral blood mononuclear cells from that sample were used for TCR beta sequencing. Genomic DNA extraction from the blood cell samples was performed with the Qiagen DNeasy Blood Extraction Kit. Details on this clone: Its antigen target is currently unknown.

In the germline V gene, CDR1 corresponds to MNHEY and CDR2 to SVGAGI. V and J are truncated by 0 bases and 4 bases respectively, leaving an intervening sequence of 14 bases. The CDR3 starts with the cysteine, ends with the phenylalanine, and has 16 residues. Only CDR3 DNA is held: 48 bases, read in frame from base 1. The sequenced material came from PBMCs. The V gene is TRBV6-5 and the J gene is TRBJ2-3; no D segment can be confidently identified. The clonotype comes from a woman aged 55 to 70 in good health and CMV-seronegative. Read as DNA, the sequence is TGTGCCAGCAGTTACTCGAAGTATCCGCCGGCAGATACGCAGTATTTT. It translates as CASSYSKYPPADTQYF.